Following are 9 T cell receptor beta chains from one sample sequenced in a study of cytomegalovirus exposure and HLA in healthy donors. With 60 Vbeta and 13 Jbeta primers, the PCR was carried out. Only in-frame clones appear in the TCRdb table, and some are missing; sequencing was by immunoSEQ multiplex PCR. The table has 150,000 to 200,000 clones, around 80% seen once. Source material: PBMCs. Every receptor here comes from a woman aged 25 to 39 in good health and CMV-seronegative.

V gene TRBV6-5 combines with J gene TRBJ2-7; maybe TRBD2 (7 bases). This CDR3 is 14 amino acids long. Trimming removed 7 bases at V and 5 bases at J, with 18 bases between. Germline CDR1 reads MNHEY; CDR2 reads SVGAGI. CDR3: CASKAGHLYDEQYF. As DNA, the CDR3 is TGTGCCAGCAAAGCGGGACACCTTTATGACGAGCAGTACTTC.

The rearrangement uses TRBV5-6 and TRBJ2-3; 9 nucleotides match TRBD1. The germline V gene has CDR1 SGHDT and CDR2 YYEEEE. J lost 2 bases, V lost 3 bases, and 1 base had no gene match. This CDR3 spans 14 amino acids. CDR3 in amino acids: CASSWTGDTDTQYF. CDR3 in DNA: TGTGCCAGCAGCTGGACAGGGGACACAGATACGCAGTATTTT.

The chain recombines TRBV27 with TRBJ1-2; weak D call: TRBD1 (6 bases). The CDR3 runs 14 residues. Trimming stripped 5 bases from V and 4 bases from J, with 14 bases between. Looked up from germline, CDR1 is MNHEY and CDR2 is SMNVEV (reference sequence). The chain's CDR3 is CASSKGDGRYGYTF. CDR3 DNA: TGTGCCAGCAGTAAGGGGGACGGCCGCTATGGCTACACCTTC.

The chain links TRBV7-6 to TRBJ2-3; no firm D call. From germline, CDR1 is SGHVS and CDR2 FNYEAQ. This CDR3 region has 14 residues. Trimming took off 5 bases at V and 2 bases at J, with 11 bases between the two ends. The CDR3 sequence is CASSPGISTDTQYF. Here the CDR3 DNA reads TGTGCCAGCAGCCCAGGTATATCCACAGATACGCAGTATTTT.

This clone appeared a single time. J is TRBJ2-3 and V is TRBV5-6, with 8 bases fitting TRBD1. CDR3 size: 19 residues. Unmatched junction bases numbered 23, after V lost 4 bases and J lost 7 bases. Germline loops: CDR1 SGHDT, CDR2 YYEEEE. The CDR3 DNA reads TGTGCCAGCAGCGGAGCAGGGGGCGGATTAGTTTCGCCCGATTATACGCAGTATTTT. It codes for CASSGAGGGLVSPDYTQYF.

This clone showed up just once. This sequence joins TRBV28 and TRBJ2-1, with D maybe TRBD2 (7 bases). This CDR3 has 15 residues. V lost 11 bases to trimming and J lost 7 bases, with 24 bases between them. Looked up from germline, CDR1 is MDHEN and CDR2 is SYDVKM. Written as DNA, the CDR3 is TGTGCCGGCGCCGGGGCTTCGGAGGGGGGGAATGAGCAGTTCTTC. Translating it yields CAGAGASEGGNEQFF.

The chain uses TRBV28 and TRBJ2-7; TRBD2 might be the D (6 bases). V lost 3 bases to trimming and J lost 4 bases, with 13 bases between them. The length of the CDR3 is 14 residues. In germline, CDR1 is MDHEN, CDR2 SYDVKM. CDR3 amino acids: CASSLRGLTYEQYF. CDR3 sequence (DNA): TGTGCCAGCAGTTTGCGGGGCCTTACGTACGAGCAGTACTTC.

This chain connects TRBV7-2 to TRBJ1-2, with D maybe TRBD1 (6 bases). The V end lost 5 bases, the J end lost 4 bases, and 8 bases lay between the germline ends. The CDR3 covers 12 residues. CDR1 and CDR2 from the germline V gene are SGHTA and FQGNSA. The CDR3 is CASSTTGYGYTF. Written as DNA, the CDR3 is TGTGCCAGCAGCACGACAGGCTATGGCTACACCTTC.

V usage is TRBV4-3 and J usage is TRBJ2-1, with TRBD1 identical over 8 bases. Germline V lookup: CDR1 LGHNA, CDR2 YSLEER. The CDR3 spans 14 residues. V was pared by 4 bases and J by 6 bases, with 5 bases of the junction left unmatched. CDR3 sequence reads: CASSPDRGSNEQFF. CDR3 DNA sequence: TGCGCCAGCAGCCCCGACAGGGGTTCCAATGAGCAGTTCTTC.